This T cell receptor beta chain was sequenced in a study of identical twins. Findings and caveats of the study: Researchers reported excess low generation probability among twin-shared out-of-frame alpha sequences. Zero-insertion findings could be partly confounded by invariant cells (MAIT and iNKT cells).

With no exceptions, donors were healthy Caucasians. TCRdb used MiXCR to reprocess the 5' RACE reads, holding one entry per CDR3 protein. The repertoire holds around 480,000 distinct CDR3 sequences, with over 11% as singletons. This clonotype was observed many times. Its antigen is unidentified. This CDR3 spans 13 amino acids. V dropped 1 base and J dropped 3 bases, with 5 bases sitting between them. These data are also associated with another study on yellow fever vaccine responses in identical twins. From that second work: Twins reportedly appeared to share part of their vaccine T cell response while keeping part individual.

Sequenced sample: CD4+ T cells sorted from blood. This clonotype was sampled from a woman between 18 and 30 years old in good health. The rearrangement joins TRBV12-3 or TRBV12-4 to TRBJ2-3; D unresolved. The CDR3 is CASSLVRTDTQYF. DNA for the CDR3: TGTGCCAGCAGTTTAGTGCGGACAGATACGCAGTATTTT.